Listed below are T cell receptor beta chains from one sample, sequenced in a study of vaccination and CD4 T cells after COVID-19. From the PCR reads, TCRdb called clonotypes with MiXCR, one entry per CDR3 protein. The repertoire holds over 8,500 distinct CDR3 sequences, more than 30% seen once, with around 30% in the top ten. These TCRs' antigens remain unknown. The source material was cultured CD4+ T cells from blood. These receptors were obtained from a human donor with COVID-19. Each CDR3 is given with its conserved first and last residue. D genes are given only for firm matches. The listing skips clone size in some rows; elsewhere it reads once, few, many or a size class.

J | size | V | D | CDR3 | DNA
TRBJ2-5 | NA | TRBV7-9 | TRBD2 | CASTRQGGGASRVQETQYF | TGTGCCAGCACCCGGCAGGGCGGGGGGGCTTCTAGGGTACAAGAGACCCAGTACTTC
TRBJ2-5 | few | TRBV27 | TRBD2 | CASSFLAGVGETQYF | TGTGCCAGCAGTTTCCTAGCGGGGGTGGGAGAGACCCAGTACTTC
TRBJ2-7 | few | TRBV7-3 | TRBD2 | CASSLFASGYEQYF | TGTGCCAGCAGCTTATTCGCTAGCGGCTACGAGCAGTACTTC
TRBJ1-1 | few | TRBV19 | NA | CASSRGKNTEAFF | TGTGCCAGTAGCCGAGGCAAGAACACTGAAGCTTTCTTT
TRBJ2-7 | few | TRBV19 | NA | CASSIDGGNMVQYF | TGTGCCAGTAGTATAGATGGGGGGAACATGGTGCAGTACTTC
TRBJ1-4 | few | TRBV7-9 | TRBD1 | CASSRSQGIEEKLFF | TGTGCCAGCAGCCGGTCACAGGGGATAGAGGAAAAACTGTTTTTT
TRBJ1-2 | few | TRBV28 | NA | CASSHQGYTF | TGTGCCAGCAGCCACCAGGGCTACACCTTC
TRBJ1-6 | medium-sized | TRBV12-3/TRBV12-4 | TRBD1 | CASTPGQNSPLHF | TGTGCCAGCACTCCGGGACAGAATTCACCCCTCCACTTT
TRBJ2-5 | NA | TRBV20-1 | NA | CSASPLARETQYF | TGCAGTGCTAGCCCCCTAGCGAGAGAGACCCAGTACTTC
TRBJ2-7 | NA | TRBV5-1 | NA | CASSPWPSPSGREQYF | TGCGCCAGCAGCCCCTGGCCCTCTCCCTCCGGGCGGGAGCAGTACTTC
TRBJ2-1 | NA | TRBV7-8 | NA | CASSRGRVRSYNEQFF | TGTGCCAGCAGCCGTGGGCGGGTTCGGTCCTACAATGAGCAGTTCTTC
TRBJ2-3 | few | TRBV2 | NA | CASSESGGLAADTQYF | TGTGCCAGCAGTGAATCCGGGGGCTTAGCGGCGGATACGCAGTATTTT
TRBJ2-1 | NA | TRBV20-1 | TRBD2 | CSASARLAGDNEQFF | TGCAGTGCTAGTGCTCGACTAGCGGGGGACAATGAGCAGTTCTTC
TRBJ2-3 | NA | TRBV29-1 | NA | CSVDYGTDTQYF | TGCAGCGTTGACTACGGCACAGATACGCAGTATTTT
TRBJ1-1 | NA | TRBV5-1 | TRBD1 | CASSLDRGYTEAFF | TGCGCCAGCAGCCTGGACAGGGGGTACACTGAAGCTTTCTTT
TRBJ1-1 | NA | TRBV28 | NA | CASRVPNTEAFF | TGTGCCAGCAGGGTTCCAAACACTGAAGCTTTCTTT
TRBJ2-7 | few | TRBV6-1 | TRBD2 | CASRRHRDYYEQYF | TGTGCCAGCAGGCGACACCGGGACTACTACGAGCAGTACTTC